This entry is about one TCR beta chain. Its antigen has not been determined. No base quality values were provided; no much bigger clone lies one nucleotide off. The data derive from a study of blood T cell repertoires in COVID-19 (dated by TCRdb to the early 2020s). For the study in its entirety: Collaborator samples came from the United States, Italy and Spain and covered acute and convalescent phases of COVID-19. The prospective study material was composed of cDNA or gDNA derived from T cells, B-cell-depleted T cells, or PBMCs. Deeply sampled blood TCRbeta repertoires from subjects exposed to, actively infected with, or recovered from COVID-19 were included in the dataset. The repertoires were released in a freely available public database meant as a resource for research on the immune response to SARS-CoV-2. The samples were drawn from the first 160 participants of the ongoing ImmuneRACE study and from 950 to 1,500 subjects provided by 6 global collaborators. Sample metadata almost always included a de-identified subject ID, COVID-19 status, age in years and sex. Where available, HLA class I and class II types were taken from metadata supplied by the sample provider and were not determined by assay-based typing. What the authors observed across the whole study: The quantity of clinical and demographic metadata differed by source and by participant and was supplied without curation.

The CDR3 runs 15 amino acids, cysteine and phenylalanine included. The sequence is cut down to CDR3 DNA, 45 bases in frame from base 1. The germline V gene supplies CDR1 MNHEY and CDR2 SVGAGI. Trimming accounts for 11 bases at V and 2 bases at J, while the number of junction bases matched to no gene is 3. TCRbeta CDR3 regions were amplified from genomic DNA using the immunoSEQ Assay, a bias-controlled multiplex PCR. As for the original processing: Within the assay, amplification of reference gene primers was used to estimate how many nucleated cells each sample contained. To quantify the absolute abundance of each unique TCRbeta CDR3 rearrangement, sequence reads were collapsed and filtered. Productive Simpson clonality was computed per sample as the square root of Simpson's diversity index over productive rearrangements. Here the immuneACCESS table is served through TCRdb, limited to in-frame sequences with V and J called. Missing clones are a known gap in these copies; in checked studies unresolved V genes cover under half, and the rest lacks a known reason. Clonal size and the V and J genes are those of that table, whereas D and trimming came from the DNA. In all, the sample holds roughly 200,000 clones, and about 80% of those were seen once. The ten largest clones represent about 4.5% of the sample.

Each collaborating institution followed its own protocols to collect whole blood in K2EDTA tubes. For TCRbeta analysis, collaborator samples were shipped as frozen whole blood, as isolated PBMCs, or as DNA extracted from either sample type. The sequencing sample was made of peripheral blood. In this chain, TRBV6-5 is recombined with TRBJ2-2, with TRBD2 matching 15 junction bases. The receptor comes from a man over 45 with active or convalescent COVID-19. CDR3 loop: CAGTSGGINTGELFF. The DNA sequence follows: TGTGCCGGGACTAGCGGGGGGATTAACACCGGGGAGCTGTTTTTT.